The T cell receptor (beta chain) under discussion was sequenced for a study of T cell responses to AZD1222 COVID-19 vaccine. Study results and limitations: It should be noted that donors were predominantly white British and more often female, and clonal diversity was possibly underestimated.

Only in-frame clones appear in the TCRdb table, and some are missing; sequencing was by immunoSEQ multiplex PCR. The sample contains 150,000 to 200,000 clones, approximately 90% of which appear only once. Of note for this clone: The antigen remains unidentified.

Germline lookup yields CDR1 MDHEN and CDR2 SYDVKM. Trimming at V came to 6 bases and at J to 1 base, leaving 8 bases not matched to a gene. This CDR3 has 15 residues. The clonotype comes from an adult in good health. The sequencing used peripheral blood, collected on day 0 of AZD1222 vaccination. This chain joins TRBV28 and TRBJ2-5; the match to TRBD2 covers 7 bases. The CDR3 loop reads CASRETLAAQETQYF. The DNA for the CDR3 is TGTGCCAGCAGAGAAACCCTAGCGGCCCAAGAGACCCAGTACTTC. Combining the CDR3 with reference TRBV28 and TRBJ2-5 gives the whole variable domain DVKVTQSSRYLVKRTGEKVFLECVQDMDHENMFWYRQDPGLGLRLIYFSYDVKMKEKGDIPEGYSVSREKKERFSLILESASTNQTSMYLCASRETLAAQETQYFGPGTRLLVL.